This T cell receptor (beta chain) was identified in a study of T cells in Graves' hyperthyroidism and ophthalmopathy. Overall study results and limits: Model predictions of ophthalmopathy came a median 6.5 months before onset. Blood also carried most thyroid clonotypes expanded above 0.001.

In this sample, this clonotype turned up a few times. Its antigen is still unknown. The V gene lost 6 bases and the J gene lost 0 bases, with 11 bases spanning the gap. Germline values: CDR1 MNHEY, CDR2 SVGEGT. This CDR3 region has 15 residues. The source material, RNA transcripts, was used to amplify TCR beta CDR3 regions. An initial round of RT-PCR targeting the TCR CDR3 relied on the HTBI primer set. Each CDR3 protein is one row after TCRdb ran MiXCR on the multiplex PCR reads. The table shows fewer than 650,000 distinct CDR3 sequences, with approximately 15% occurring only once. The sequenced sample consisted of blood. The clonotype originates from a woman younger than 30 with Graves' ophthalmopathy. The V and J genes are TRBV6-2 or TRBV6-3 and TRBJ1-4, with D maybe TRBD1 (5 bases). The CDR3, as DNA: TGTGCCAGCAGCAGGACACCTGCAACTAATGAAAAACTGTTTTTT. The encoded protein is CASSRTPATNEKLFF.